Described below is a single TCR beta chain sequence and its context. Its antigen is not yet known. Per-base qualities were not stored, and no clone one base away is much larger. The data derive from a study of patients and donors after allogeneic stem cell transplantation (dated by TCRdb to the early 2020s). The library was prepared using RT-PCR. The sequencer listed for this sample is NextSeq 550. TCRdb passed the public sequencing reads through fastp at Q25 and MiXCR, retaining productive beta sequences. Rows with a matching CDR3 protein are joined into one entry that keeps the most common DNA and genes. This sample is represented by 95,000 to 120,000 distinct CDR3 sequences; approximately 35% of them were singletons. Together, the top ten hold around 25% of the sample. CDR1 SGDLS and CDR2 YYNGEE were looked up in the germline V gene. Taken from cysteine to phenylalanine, the CDR3 has 15 residues. The retained sequence is limited to the CDR3, 45 bases, with the frame set at the first base. Deletion took 3 bases off V and 0 bases off J, with a span of 9 bases between the germline ends.

Sample: blood, either unsorted or a sorted T cell fraction (not recorded which). This clonotype originated in a human donor who was either an allogeneic HSCT recipient or a stem cell or donor lymphocyte infusion donor (not recorded which). It is not recorded whose cells these are; they may come from a transplant donor. Recombination linked TRBV9 to TRBJ2-2; the D gene could be either TRBD1 or TRBD2, each agreeing at 6 bases. This receptor carries the CDR3 CASSDREANTGELFF. Here is the DNA: TGTGCCAGCAGCGACAGGGAGGCGAACACCGGGGAGCTGTTTTTT.